This is a list of T cell receptor beta chains from one sample in a study of cytomegalovirus exposure and HLA in healthy donors. TCRdb keeps only in-frame clones here, not all; method: immunoSEQ multiplex PCR. The sample lists some 160,000 clones, over 70% seen once, with around 0.46% in the top ten. Sequencing was performed on PBMCs. These receptor sequences come from a woman between 50 and 59 years old in good health and CMV-seronegative. CDR3s include the opening cysteine and the closing phenylalanine or tryptophan. D genes are given only for firm matches. A clone size is listed for some rows: how often the clone was seen (once, few, many), or a class if it is expanded.

CDR3 protein,CDR3 DNA,D gene,J gene,clone size,V gene
CASTGRGFEKLFF,TGTGCCAGCACGGGACGGGGGTTTGAAAAACTGTTTTTT,NA,TRBJ1-4,NA,TRBV5-5
CALAGGLTYEQYF,TGTGCCCTAGCGGGGGGGCTTACCTACGAGCAGTACTTC,TRBD2,TRBJ2-7,NA,TRBV6-4
CASRKQGSGNTIYF,TGTGCCAGCAGGAAACAGGGATCTGGAAACACCATATATTTT,NA,TRBJ1-3,NA,TRBV6-5
CASRRGVQETQYF,TGTGCCAGCCGCCGCGGGGTCCAAGAGACCCAGTACTTC,NA,TRBJ2-5,NA,TRBV11-2
CASSLGTSDGELFF,TGCGCCAGCAGCTTGGGGACTAGCGACGGGGAGCTGTTTTTT,TRBD2,TRBJ2-2,NA,TRBV5-1
CASSESGGSGSRETQYF,TGCGCCAGCAGTGAGTCCGGGGGTAGCGGGAGTCGGGAGACCCAGTACTTC,TRBD2,TRBJ2-5,NA,TRBV10-1
CASSSGGYEQYF,TGTGCCAGCAGTTCAGGGGGGTACGAGCAGTACTTC,NA,TRBJ2-7,NA,TRBV28
CASSLVGRAHEQYF,TGTGCCAGCAGCTTAGTAGGCAGGGCCCACGAGCAGTACTTC,NA,TRBJ2-7,NA,TRBV7-2
CASSLQGGNSPLHF,TGCGCCAGCAGCCTACAAGGGGGTAATTCACCCCTCCACTTT,NA,TRBJ1-6,NA,TRBV5-1
CASSITGISGANVLTF,TGTGCCAGTAGTATTACAGGCATCTCTGGGGCCAACGTCCTGACTTTC,NA,TRBJ2-6,NA,TRBV19
CASSALVATSYNEQFF,TGTGCCAGCAGCGCACTGGTAGCGACTTCCTACAATGAGCAGTTCTTC,NA,TRBJ2-1,NA,TRBV9
CASSIAGSTDTQYF,TGTGCCAGTAGTATAGCAGGGAGCACAGATACGCAGTATTTT,NA,TRBJ2-3,NA,TRBV19
CASSLTGRTYNEQFF,TGTGCCAGCAGTCTTACAGGGCGTACCTACAATGAGCAGTTCTTC,NA,TRBJ2-1,NA,TRBV7-9
CASTLRVTSGGAAYEQYF,TGTGCCAGCACCTTACGGGTCACTAGCGGGGGGGCCGCCTACGAGCAGTACTTC,TRBD2,TRBJ2-7,NA,TRBV7-2
CASSPGTDPYGYTF,TGTGCCAGCAGCCCCGGGACAGACCCCTATGGCTACACCTTC,TRBD1,TRBJ1-2,NA,TRBV27
CASSSPSAGQDEQYF,TGTGCCAGCAGTTCCCCCAGTGCGGGACAGGACGAGCAGTACTTC,TRBD1,TRBJ2-7,NA,TRBV28
CASSLRRASGGSTDTQYF,TGTGCCAGCAGTTTACGTCGCGCTAGCGGGGGAAGCACAGATACGCAGTATTTT,TRBD2,TRBJ2-3,NA,TRBV28
CASSPARLNQETQYF,TGTGCCAGCTCACCTGCGCGACTGAACCAAGAGACCCAGTACTTC,NA,TRBJ2-5,NA,TRBV18
CASSQQGGEQFF,TGTGCCAGCAGTCAACAGGGGGGTGAGCAGTTCTTC,TRBD1,TRBJ2-1,NA,TRBV6-5
CASSLVGQSQFF,TGTGCCAGCAGCTTAGTTGGACAGAGTCAGTTCTTC,NA,TRBJ2-1,NA,TRBV11-2
CASSLGTSGAQETQYF,TGTGCCAGCAGCTTAGGGACTAGCGGGGCCCAAGAGACCCAGTACTTC,TRBD2,TRBJ2-5,once,TRBV5-4
CASSRAGVAGELFF,TGTGCCAGCAGCCGGGCGGGGGTAGCCGGGGAGCTGTTTTTT,TRBD2,TRBJ2-2,NA,TRBV2
CASSARDSLYF,TGTGCCAGCAGCGCCCGGGACAGCCTATACTTC,TRBD1,TRBJ2-7,NA,TRBV7-9
CASSLRGTGANEQFF,TGCGCCAGCAGCTTGAGGGGGACAGGGGCCAATGAGCAGTTCTTC,TRBD1,TRBJ2-1,NA,TRBV5-1
CASSIQGQEETQYF,TGTGCCAGCAGTATACAGGGACAAGAAGAGACCCAGTACTTC,NA,TRBJ2-5,NA,TRBV27
CASSFQTGSQETQYF,TGCGCCAGCAGCTTCCAGACAGGGAGCCAAGAGACCCAGTACTTC,TRBD1,TRBJ2-5,NA,TRBV5-1
CASSLSGTYEQYF,TGTGCCAGCAGTTTGTCGGGAACCTACGAGCAGTACTTC,NA,TRBJ2-7,NA,TRBV28
CASSPKRGPKLDTQYF,TGTGCCAGCTCACCAAAACGGGGTCCCAAACTCGATACGCAGTATTTT,NA,TRBJ2-3,NA,TRBV18
CASSPPGDHYGYTF,TGTGCCAGCAGCCCACCCGGGGATCACTATGGCTACACCTTC,NA,TRBJ1-2,NA,TRBV9
CASSSGQQGGNTIYF,TGTGCCAGCAGCTCCGGGCAGCAGGGTGGAAACACCATATATTTT,NA,TRBJ1-3,few,TRBV11-2
CASSLVSGNTDTQYF,TGTGCCAGCAGCTTGGTGTCAGGGAACACAGATACGCAGTATTTT,NA,TRBJ2-3,NA,TRBV5-6
CASSKDGGGYEQYF,TGCGCCAGCAGCAAAGACGGGGGAGGGTACGAGCAGTACTTC,TRBD2,TRBJ2-7,NA,TRBV4-3
CASMGSGRGNNEQFF,TGTGCCAGCATGGGGAGCGGGAGGGGCAACAATGAGCAGTTCTTC,TRBD2,TRBJ2-1,NA,TRBV5-4
CASSLAGGQETQYF,TGTGCCAGTAGTTTAGCGGGGGGCCAAGAGACCCAGTACTTC,TRBD2,TRBJ2-5,NA,TRBV19
CASSLTGLSWTEAFF,TGTGCCAGTAGCCTAACAGGGCTGAGTTGGACTGAAGCTTTCTTT,NA,TRBJ1-1,NA,TRBV19
CSSSPRGGGGTDTQYF,TGTTCCAGCAGCCCCCGGGGCGGGGGGGGCACAGATACGCAGTATTTT,TRBD2,TRBJ2-3,NA,TRBV7-9
CASSPRQETQETQYF,TGTGCCAGCAGCCCCCGACAAGAGACCCAAGAGACCCAGTACTTC,NA,TRBJ2-5,NA,TRBV9
CATSRALASTDTQYF,TGTGCCACCAGCAGGGCACTAGCGAGCACAGATACGCAGTATTTT,TRBD2,TRBJ2-3,NA,TRBV15
CASSTDRSYEQYF,TGCGCCAGCAGTACAGACCGCTCCTACGAGCAGTACTTC,NA,TRBJ2-7,NA,TRBV5-1
CASSLYQGTSVSYEQYF,TGTGCCAGCAGTTTATATCAGGGGACTAGCGTTTCCTACGAGCAGTACTTC,TRBD2,TRBJ2-7,NA,TRBV28
CATRDGSYGYTF,TGTGCCACCCGGGACGGGAGCTATGGCTACACCTTC,NA,TRBJ1-2,NA,TRBV10-3
CASSQFFPGTRFMDEQFF,TGCGCCAGCAGCCAATTTTTCCCCGGGACTAGGTTTATGGATGAGCAGTTCTTC,TRBD2,TRBJ2-1,NA,TRBV4-1
CASSPDKETEAFF,TGTGCCAGCTCACCAGATAAGGAGACTGAAGCTTTCTTT,NA,TRBJ1-1,NA,TRBV18
CAISVSGEGIYEQYF,TGTGCCATCAGTGTTTCAGGGGAGGGGATCTACGAGCAGTACTTC,NA,TRBJ2-7,NA,TRBV10-3
CASSALGTGELFF,TGTGCCAGCAGCGCCCTAGGAACCGGGGAGCTGTTTTTT,NA,TRBJ2-2,NA,TRBV9
CASRDRDRTYEQYF,TGTGCCAGCAGGGACCGGGACAGAACCTACGAGCAGTACTTC,TRBD1,TRBJ2-7,NA,TRBV13
CASSPGTGGTEAFF,TGTGCCAGCAGTCCCGGGACAGGGGGCACTGAAGCTTTCTTT,TRBD1,TRBJ1-1,NA,TRBV2
CASSYSIGGGNEKLFF,TGTGCCAGCAGTTACTCGATCGGGGGGGGTAATGAAAAACTGTTTTTT,NA,TRBJ1-4,NA,TRBV6-6
CASSSLTVTTQYF,TGTGCCAGTAGTAGCCTGACTGTAACCACGCAGTATTTT,NA,TRBJ2-3,once,TRBV19
CASSAGQNQPQHF,TGTGCCAGCAGCGCGGGACAGAATCAGCCCCAGCATTTT,TRBD1,TRBJ1-5,few,TRBV13
CASSHPGGRSYNEQFF,TGCGCCAGCAGCCACCCCGGGGGTCGCTCCTACAATGAGCAGTTCTTC,NA,TRBJ2-1,NA,TRBV4-1